Following are 25 T cell receptor beta chains from one sample sequenced in a study of blood T cells in healthy people across ages. A second PCR, run for about 6 to 11 cycles, used a sample-barcoded 5' primer plus a J-beta primer mix. TCRdb redid the calling of the 5' RACE reads with MiXCR, one entry per CDR3 protein. The data hold some 1,000,000 distinct CDR3 sequences, with under 30% observed a single time. The sample was also linked to a second study, of T cells of mothers and their children.

The source material was blood. These receptor sequences come from a girl aged 2 to 9 in good health.

This clonotype was detected a few times. This sequence joins TRBV20-1 and TRBJ2-1, with D tentatively TRBD2 (5 bases). Near its end, the DNA agrees better with TRBJ2-7, so the J call may be wrong. The CDR3 length is 14 residues. Per the germline V gene, CDR1 is DFQATT and CDR2 is SNEGSKA (reference sequence). CDR3: CSASSGLGSHEQYF. In DNA form, the CDR3 reads TGCAGTGCTAGCTCCGGACTGGGGAGCCACGAGCAGTACTTC.

The gene calls are TRBV5-6 and TRBJ1-1; D gene ambiguous. The CDR3 has 15 residues. From germline, CDR1 is SGHDT and CDR2 YYEEEE. Trimming took off 2 bases at V and 1 base at J, with 12 bases between the two ends. In DNA form, the CDR3 reads TGTGCCAGCAGCTTTTATAGTAAAGGGAACACTGAAGCTTTCTTT. It encodes CASSFYSKGNTEAFF.

A few counts support this clonotype. The V and J genes are TRBV29-1 and TRBJ2-5, with TRBD2 matching 9 bases. The J call is uncertain, as TRBJ2-1 better fits the DNA end. This CDR3 has 16 amino acids. Germline V gives CDR1 SQVTM, CDR2 ANQGSEA. Written as DNA, the CDR3 is TGCAGCGTTGAAGACCTTAGCGGGAGTTCTTACAATGAGCAGTTCTTC. It codes for CSVEDLSGSSYNEQFF.

The table lists this clonotype with a few counts. The gene calls are TRBV29-1 and TRBJ1-4; unclear D gene. The V end lost 4 bases, the J end lost 0 bases, and 24 bases lay between the germline ends. The length of the CDR3 is 19 residues. Germline lookup yields CDR1 SQVTM and CDR2 ANQGSEA. CDR3 sequence (DNA): TGCAGCGTTGTCAAGGTGGATTCACAAACCGAAGCAACTAATGAAAAACTGTTTTTT. Its protein product is CSVVKVDSQTEATNEKLFF.

This clonotype was recorded a few times. The chain has TRBV6-6 and TRBJ1-5; D gene uncertain. Trimming removed 8 bases at V and 0 bases at J, with 8 bases between. In germline, CDR1 is MNHNY, CDR2 SVGAGI (reference sequence). The CDR3 totals 13 residues. The CDR3 DNA reads TGTGCCAGCCTTAAGTATAGCAATCAGCCCCAGCATTTT. This gives the protein CASLKYSNQPQHF.

This clonotype was counted between two and nine times. The genes are TRBV29-1 and TRBJ1-2; 7 nucleotides align to TRBD1. This CDR3 is 14 amino acids long. V lost 7 bases, J lost 1 base, and 9 bases stayed unmatched. Per the germline V gene, CDR1 is SQVTM and CDR2 is ANQGSEA. CDR3 loop: CSASDREFNYGYTF. As DNA, the CDR3 is TGCAGCGCTTCAGACAGGGAGTTTAACTATGGCTACACCTTC.

This clonotype was picked up a small number of times. This chain connects TRBV4-1 to TRBJ1-5; perhaps TRBD1 as D (5 bases). The CDR3 extends over 15 amino acids. The germline V gene has CDR1 MGHRA and CDR2 YSYEKL. V was clipped by 0 bases and J by 4 bases, with 10 bases between them. The CDR3 region has the DNA TGCGCCAGCAGCCAAGAGGGGACGGGGAATCAGCCCCAGCATTTT. This encodes CASSQEGTGNQPQHF.

This clonotype has more than one count but fewer than ten. The chain recombines TRBV11-2 with TRBJ2-5; no reliable D call. Germline CDR1 SGHAT, CDR2 FQNNGV. Trimming took off 4 bases at V and 2 bases at J, with 11 bases between the two ends. The CDR3 spans 14 residues. In nucleotides, the CDR3 is TGTGCCAGCAGCTCCCAGTGGGAACAAGAGACCCAGTACTTC. Amino acids: CASSSQWEQETQYF.

This chain connects TRBV11-2 to TRBJ2-5; D unclear. The J call is in doubt because the DNA end fits TRBJ2-7 better. The CDR3 spans 16 residues. The germline CDR1 and CDR2 sequences are SGHAT and FQNNGV. The CDR3, as DNA: TGTGCCAGCAGCACTTTTAGGACCTATCAGGCCTACGAGCAGTACTTC. This codes for CASSTFRTYQAYEQYF.

Only a few counts were recorded for this clonotype. The rearrangement uses TRBV9 and TRBJ1-2; D might be TRBD1 (5 bases). The CDR3 totals 13 residues. Trimming stripped 3 bases from V and 5 bases from J, with 11 bases between. Looked up from germline, CDR1 is SGDLS and CDR2 is YYNGEE. CDR3 sequence (DNA): TGTGCCAGCAGCGGGACCGACAGATATGGCTACACCTTC. It is translated as CASSGTDRYGYTF.

This clonotype was observed a handful of times. The chain uses TRBV6-5 and TRBJ2-5; no firm D call. This CDR3 region has 13 residues. Germline CDR1 MNHEY, CDR2 SVGAGI. The V and J ends lost 2 bases and 3 bases respectively, with 7 bases between them. CDR3 amino acids: CASSYVRKETQYF. In DNA, the CDR3 is TGTGCCAGCAGTTACGTCAGGAAAGAGACCCAGTACTTC.

CDR3 in amino acids: CSAVDAQRGGSYEQYF. DNA for the CDR3: TGCAGTGCTGTTGATGCCCAGCGGGGGGGTTCCTACGAGCAGTACTTC. The rearrangement links TRBV20-1 to TRBJ2-7; 10 bases map to TRBD2. Germline CDR1 is DFQATT and CDR2 is SNEGSKA (reference sequence). Germline trimming cut 5 bases from V and 1 base from J; bases unmatched to any gene: 11. This CDR3 region has 16 residues.

This clonotype showed up just a few times. The chain combines TRBV9 with TRBJ2-5; D is perhaps TRBD2 (5 bases). The J call could be wrong; TRBJ2-7 is a better fit for the DNA end. The CDR3 covers 14 residues. CDR1 is SGDLS, CDR2 YYNGEE, per germline. The CDR3 DNA sequence: TGTGCCAGCAGCGTAGGCGAAGGGAGCTACGAGCAGTACTTC. This encodes CASSVGEGSYEQYF.

The chain uses TRBV28 and TRBJ2-4; 7 positions agree with TRBD2. The trim removed 3 bases at V and 1 base at J, leaving 3 bases unmatched. CDR3 length: 15 residues. Germline values: CDR1 MDHEN, CDR2 SYDVKM. The CDR3 DNA reads as TGTGCCAGCAGTTTGGCGGGAGATGCCAAAAACATTCAGTACTTC. It is translated as CASSLAGDAKNIQYF.

The chain couples TRBV11-2 to TRBJ1-1; 7 bases are shared with TRBD1. Losses at the gene ends were 5 bases for V and 1 base for J; bases not matched to a gene: 16. The germline CDR1 and CDR2 sequences are SGHAT and FQNNGV. This CDR3 is built from 18 residues. The CDR3 DNA reads as TGTGCCAGCAGCCAGGGGGGCGGTGAGCTACTTACGAACACTGAAGCTTTCTTT. Translating gives CASSQGGGELLTNTEAFF.

The J gene is TRBJ2-5, the V gene TRBV7-3; no clear D gene. The closer fit of TRBJ2-1 to the DNA end suggests the J call may be wrong. This CDR3 has 14 amino acids. Germline V gene sequence: CDR1 SGHTA, CDR2 FQGTGA. The CDR3 loop is CASSPDKNYNEQFF. In DNA form, the CDR3 reads TGTGCCAGCAGCCCAGACAAAAACTACAATGAGCAGTTCTTC.

The CDR3 region is CASSQDRAHWGYTF. CDR3 coding DNA: TGCGCCAGCAGCCAAGACCGGGCACATTGGGGCTACACCTTC. J is TRBJ1-2 and V is TRBV4-3; no definite D call. The CDR3 length is 14 residues. Germline CDR1 is LGHNA and CDR2 is YSLEER. V lost 0 bases and J lost 8, with 13 bases in between.

V and J are TRBV12-3 or TRBV12-4 and TRBJ1-2; TRBD1 agrees at 7 bases. Unmatched junction bases numbered 5, after V lost 5 bases and J lost 11 bases. The CDR3 length is 11 residues. The CDR3 region is CASSPRQGYTF. The CDR3 nucleotides read TGTGCCAGCAGTCCCCGACAGGGATACACCTTC.

The sample holds a few counts of this clonotype. The chain couples TRBV12-3 or TRBV12-4 to TRBJ2-1; no definite D call. The CDR3 sequence is 14 residues long. V was shortened by 8 bases and J by 4 bases, with 15 bases between the two germline ends. CDR3 in amino acids: CASCQAGDYNEQFF. The CDR3 region has the DNA TGTGCCAGCTGTCAGGCAGGCGATTACAATGAGCAGTTCTTC.

The chain uses TRBV7-9 and TRBJ2-2; unclear D gene. The CDR3 totals 14 residues. V dropped 2 bases and J dropped 7 bases, with 11 bases sitting between them. Per the germline V gene, CDR1 is SEHNR and CDR2 is FQNEAQ (reference sequence). CDR3 sequence: CASSLQWSGGELFF. DNA of the CDR3: TGTGCCAGCAGCTTACAGTGGTCGGGCGGGGAGCTGTTTTTT.

Turning to this clonotype: The junction shows a germline mismatch at one end, possibly a read error. The chain couples TRBV14 to TRBJ2-2, with D perhaps TRBD2 (6 bases). This CDR3 region has 14 residues. Germline lookup yields CDR1 SGHDN and CDR2 FVKESK. CDR3 protein: CASSQSRFTGGLFF. CDR3 DNA sequence: TGTGCCAGCAGCCAAAGTCGGTTCACCGGGGGGCTGTTTTTT.

Here the CDR3 DNA reads TGTGCCAGCACTAGCGCTAGCACAGATACGCAGTATTTT. Encoded protein: CASTSASTDTQYF. The genes are TRBV12-3 or TRBV12-4 and TRBJ2-3; a possible D gene is TRBD2 (6 bases). This CDR3 spans 13 amino acids. Trimming took 7 bases from V and 0 from J, leaving 8 bases between them.

The DNA of the CDR3 is TGCAGTGCTAGACTCGACAGGGTTCAAGAGACCCAGTACTTC. Its protein product is CSARLDRVQETQYF. The chain carries TRBV20-1 and TRBJ2-5; 7 bases are a match to TRBD1. V was clipped by 2 bases and J by 2 bases; unmatched bases: 5. The germline CDR1 and CDR2 sequences are DFQATT and SNEGSKA (reference sequence). CDR3 length: 14 residues.

The gene calls are TRBV7-6 and TRBJ1-1; weak D call: TRBD1 (5 bases). The CDR3 extends over 14 amino acids. V was cut by 1 base and J by 5 bases, with 11 bases left in between. Germline V gene data show CDR1 as SGHVS and CDR2 as FNYEAQ. The CDR3 protein is CASSLVMRGTEAFF. The CDR3 DNA sequence: TGTGCCAGCAGCTTAGTGATGAGGGGAACTGAAGCTTTCTTT.

Comments on this clonotype: The germline gene is not matched at one end of the junction; a read error may be the cause. The chain is built from TRBV3-1 and TRBJ1-3; TRBD1 is a possible D gene (6 bases). The CDR3 is made up of 16 amino acids. Germline-derived CDR1 and CDR2 are LGHDT and YNNKEL (reference sequence). The chain's CDR3 is CASTQSLQGSGNTIYF. The CDR3 nucleotides are TGTGCCAGCACCCAATCATTACAGGGCTCTGGAAACACCATATATTTT.